This is a list of T cell receptor beta chains from one sample in a study of shared clonotypes between healthy human individuals. Clones were sequenced by immunoSEQ multiplex PCR, and TCRdb holds only the in-frame ones, with some missing. The sample has a few million clones; about 93% are singletons. The sample comprised naive CD8+ T cells from PBMCs. These receptors were collected from a man between 18 and 29 years old in good health. Some clones in this sample may be carry-over from other donors' samples. The CDR3 runs from the conserved cysteine through the conserved F or W. The order of the fields is D gene, J gene, V gene, clone size, CDR3 protein, CDR3 DNA. D genes are given only for firm matches. Clone size is given for some rows only: seen once, a few or many times, or a class if the clone is expanded.

d_call: NA; j_call: TRBJ1-5; v_call: TRBV4-1; clone_size: NA; cdr3_aa: CASSQEDTLIYSNQPQHF; cdr3_nt: TGCGCCAGCAGCCAAGAGGACACGTTAATCTATAGCAATCAGCCCCAGCATTTT
d_call: TRBD2; j_call: TRBJ2-3; v_call: TRBV28; clone_size: NA; cdr3_aa: CASSLYTLAGSTDTQYF; cdr3_nt: TGTGCCAGCAGTTTATATACGCTAGCGGGGAGCACAGATACGCAGTATTTT
d_call: NA; j_call: TRBJ2-4; v_call: TRBV7-9; clone_size: NA; cdr3_aa: CASSLGGRFDIQYF; cdr3_nt: TGTGCCAGCAGCTTAGGGGGGAGGTTTGACATTCAGTACTTC
d_call: NA; j_call: TRBJ2-2; v_call: TRBV27; clone_size: NA; cdr3_aa: CASSLWTPNTGELFF; cdr3_nt: TGTGCCAGCAGTTTATGGACACCAAACACCGGGGAGCTGTTTTTT
d_call: NA; j_call: TRBJ2-5; v_call: TRBV12-5; clone_size: NA; cdr3_aa: CASGLSRETQYF; cdr3_nt: TGTGCTAGTGGTTTAAGTCGGGAGACCCAGTACTTC
d_call: NA; j_call: TRBJ2-7; v_call: TRBV30; clone_size: NA; cdr3_aa: CAWSGDYEQYF; cdr3_nt: TGTGCCTGGAGTGGTGACTACGAGCAGTACTTC
d_call: NA; j_call: TRBJ2-3; v_call: TRBV5-1; clone_size: NA; cdr3_aa: CASYNTGRRTDTQYF; cdr3_nt: TGCGCCAGCTACAATACAGGGAGAAGGACAGATACGCAGTATTTT
d_call: TRBD2; j_call: TRBJ2-1; v_call: TRBV7-3; clone_size: NA; cdr3_aa: CASSSGLAGYNEQFF; cdr3_nt: TGTGCCAGCAGCTCCGGACTAGCGGGGTACAATGAGCAGTTCTTC
d_call: NA; j_call: TRBJ2-7; v_call: TRBV11-2; clone_size: NA; cdr3_aa: CASSLGPPTLSYEQYF; cdr3_nt: TGTGCCAGCAGCTTAGGCCCTCCGACCCTTTCCTACGAGCAGTACTTC
d_call: NA; j_call: TRBJ2-7; v_call: TRBV4-3; clone_size: NA; cdr3_aa: CASSQDLDSAYEQYF; cdr3_nt: TGCGCCAGCAGCCAAGATCTGGACAGCGCCTACGAGCAGTACTTC
d_call: NA; j_call: TRBJ2-7; v_call: TRBV13; clone_size: NA; cdr3_aa: CASSLEGTDYEQYF; cdr3_nt: TGTGCCAGCAGCTTAGAGGGGACGGACTACGAGCAGTACTTC
d_call: NA; j_call: TRBJ1-1; v_call: TRBV10-3; clone_size: NA; cdr3_aa: CAINGQNTEAFF; cdr3_nt: TGTGCCATCAATGGGCAGAACACTGAAGCTTTCTTT
d_call: TRBD2; j_call: TRBJ2-2; v_call: TRBV30; clone_size: NA; cdr3_aa: CAWMGSSGHTGELFF; cdr3_nt: TGTGCCTGGATGGGGTCTAGCGGGCACACCGGGGAGCTGTTTTTT
d_call: NA; j_call: TRBJ1-2; v_call: TRBV28; clone_size: NA; cdr3_aa: CASSFRSVSGYGYTF; cdr3_nt: TGTGCCAGCAGTTTTCGGTCCGTGAGTGGCTATGGCTACACCTTC
d_call: NA; j_call: TRBJ1-4; v_call: TRBV4-1; clone_size: few; cdr3_aa: CASSQPPAEKLFF; cdr3_nt: TGCGCCAGCAGCCAGCCCCCGGCGGAAAAACTGTTTTTT
d_call: TRBD2; j_call: TRBJ2-7; v_call: TRBV6-1; clone_size: NA; cdr3_aa: CASSQGTSGWIREQYF; cdr3_nt: TGTGCCAGCAGTCAAGGGACTAGCGGGTGGATACGGGAGCAGTACTTC
d_call: NA; j_call: TRBJ2-7; v_call: TRBV30; clone_size: NA; cdr3_aa: CAWRSVRASSYEQYF; cdr3_nt: TGTGCCTGGAGATCGGTTCGGGCCTCAAGCTACGAGCAGTACTTC
d_call: NA; j_call: TRBJ1-1; v_call: TRBV11-2; clone_size: NA; cdr3_aa: CASSLTNTEAFF; cdr3_nt: TGTGCCAGCAGCTTAACGAACACTGAAGCTTTCTTT
d_call: TRBD1; j_call: TRBJ1-4; v_call: TRBV9; clone_size: NA; cdr3_aa: CASSPGGVANEKLFF; cdr3_nt: TGTGCCAGCAGTCCAGGGGGGGTGGCTAATGAAAAACTGTTTTTT
d_call: TRBD1; j_call: TRBJ2-7; v_call: TRBV7-2; clone_size: once; cdr3_aa: CASTQRTGTGVYEQYF; cdr3_nt: TGTGCCAGCACCCAGAGAACCGGGACAGGGGTCTACGAGCAGTACTTC
d_call: NA; j_call: TRBJ1-1; v_call: TRBV4-3; clone_size: NA; cdr3_aa: CASSQLRVRGTEAFF; cdr3_nt: TGCGCCAGCAGCCAACTCAGGGTTCGGGGCACTGAAGCTTTCTTT
d_call: TRBD1; j_call: TRBJ1-1; v_call: TRBV14; clone_size: NA; cdr3_aa: CASSQTTGGTEAFF; cdr3_nt: TGTGCCAGCAGCCAGACTACAGGGGGCACTGAAGCTTTCTTT
d_call: TRBD1; j_call: TRBJ2-7; v_call: TRBV5-4; clone_size: once; cdr3_aa: CASSLAQGALYEQYF; cdr3_nt: TGTGCCAGCAGCTTGGCGCAGGGGGCGCTCTACGAGCAGTACTTC
d_call: TRBD1; j_call: TRBJ1-5; v_call: TRBV4-3; clone_size: NA; cdr3_aa: CASSQVRDRGNQPQHF; cdr3_nt: TGCGCCAGCAGCCAAGTGCGAGACAGGGGCAATCAGCCCCAGCATTTT
d_call: NA; j_call: TRBJ1-2; v_call: TRBV27; clone_size: NA; cdr3_aa: CATSWGAEDYGYTF; cdr3_nt: TGTGCCACCAGTTGGGGGGCTGAAGACTATGGCTACACCTTC
d_call: NA; j_call: TRBJ2-7; v_call: TRBV5-1; clone_size: NA; cdr3_aa: CASSKELQGSSYEQYF; cdr3_nt: TGCGCCAGCAGCAAGGAATTACAGGGCAGCTCCTACGAGCAGTACTTC
d_call: TRBD1; j_call: TRBJ2-7; v_call: TRBV5-1; clone_size: once; cdr3_aa: CASSTVDRALHEQYF; cdr3_nt: TGCGCCAGCAGCACTGTTGACAGGGCCCTTCACGAGCAGTACTTC
d_call: NA; j_call: TRBJ2-2; v_call: TRBV6-1; clone_size: NA; cdr3_aa: CASKTGMGGELFF; cdr3_nt: TGTGCCAGCAAGACGGGAATGGGAGGGGAGCTGTTTTTT
d_call: NA; j_call: TRBJ2-4; v_call: TRBV4-1; clone_size: NA; cdr3_aa: CASSQERTKTKNIQYF; cdr3_nt: TGCGCCAGCAGCCAAGAGAGGACCAAAACCAAAAACATTCAGTACTTC
d_call: TRBD1; j_call: TRBJ1-2; v_call: TRBV7-9; clone_size: NA; cdr3_aa: CASSLSAGGRGYTF; cdr3_nt: TGTGCCAGCAGCCTCTCGGCAGGGGGTAGGGGCTACACCTTC
d_call: NA; j_call: TRBJ2-1; v_call: TRBV29-1; clone_size: NA; cdr3_aa: CSVDRVYNEQFF; cdr3_nt: TGCAGCGTTGACAGGGTATACAATGAGCAGTTCTTC
d_call: TRBD2; j_call: TRBJ2-2; v_call: TRBV11-2; clone_size: NA; cdr3_aa: CASSLDLGLADTGELFF; cdr3_nt: TGTGCCAGCAGCTTAGATCTAGGACTAGCGGACACCGGGGAGCTGTTTTTT
d_call: NA; j_call: TRBJ1-6; v_call: TRBV4-2; clone_size: NA; cdr3_aa: CASSSMTGFQLEYNSPLHF; cdr3_nt: TGTGCCAGCAGCAGTATGACAGGATTCCAATTGGAATATAATTCACCCCTCCACTTT
d_call: TRBD1; j_call: TRBJ2-5; v_call: TRBV27; clone_size: once; cdr3_aa: CASRGQEETQYF; cdr3_nt: TGTGCCAGCAGGGGACAGGAAGAGACCCAGTACTTC
d_call: NA; j_call: TRBJ2-1; v_call: TRBV28; clone_size: NA; cdr3_aa: CASSENPSINEQFF; cdr3_nt: TGTGCCAGCAGTGAGAACCCTAGTATCAATGAGCAGTTCTTC
d_call: TRBD2; j_call: TRBJ2-7; v_call: TRBV4-1; clone_size: NA; cdr3_aa: CASSHHLAGAYEQYF; cdr3_nt: TGCGCCAGCAGCCATCACTTAGCGGGGGCCTACGAGCAGTACTTC
d_call: TRBD2; j_call: TRBJ2-4; v_call: TRBV11-2; clone_size: NA; cdr3_aa: CASSSYLYPGGPGIQYF; cdr3_nt: TGTGCCAGCAGCTCCTACCTCTACCCGGGAGGGCCGGGCATTCAGTACTTC
d_call: TRBD1; j_call: TRBJ1-2; v_call: TRBV7-8; clone_size: NA; cdr3_aa: CASSPGGTGGITF; cdr3_nt: TGTGCCAGCAGCCCAGGAGGGACAGGGGGCATAACCTTC
d_call: TRBD1; j_call: TRBJ2-5; v_call: TRBV19; clone_size: NA; cdr3_aa: CASSGETGGLIRETQYF; cdr3_nt: TGTGCCAGTAGTGGAGAGACAGGGGGTCTCATCAGGGAGACCCAGTACTTC
d_call: TRBD2; j_call: TRBJ2-7; v_call: TRBV27; clone_size: NA; cdr3_aa: CASSLSGGSTYEQYF; cdr3_nt: TGTGCCAGCAGTTTATCGGGAGGGAGTACCTACGAGCAGTACTTC
d_call: TRBD2; j_call: TRBJ2-2; v_call: TRBV9; clone_size: NA; cdr3_aa: CASSVDGGWDPNTGELFF; cdr3_nt: TGTGCCAGCAGCGTAGACGGGGGGTGGGATCCGAACACCGGGGAGCTGTTTTTT
d_call: TRBD2; j_call: TRBJ2-3; v_call: TRBV7-9; clone_size: NA; cdr3_aa: CASSLVAGGTDTQYF; cdr3_nt: TGTGCCAGCAGCTTAGTGGCGGGAGGCACAGATACGCAGTATTTT
d_call: NA; j_call: TRBJ2-7; v_call: TRBV5-4; clone_size: NA; cdr3_aa: CASSLGQAPYEQYF; cdr3_nt: TGTGCCAGCAGCTTGGGACAGGCTCCCTACGAGCAGTACTTC
d_call: NA; j_call: TRBJ2-1; v_call: TRBV7-9; clone_size: NA; cdr3_aa: CASSTQAYNEQFF; cdr3_nt: TGTGCCAGCAGCACACAAGCCTACAATGAGCAGTTCTTC
d_call: NA; j_call: TRBJ2-7; v_call: TRBV27; clone_size: NA; cdr3_aa: CASTPALGVLPYEQYF; cdr3_nt: TGTGCCAGCACTCCTGCCTTGGGGGTTTTGCCCTACGAGCAGTACTTC
d_call: TRBD1; j_call: TRBJ2-7; v_call: TRBV28; clone_size: NA; cdr3_aa: CASSPDREVSYEQYF; cdr3_nt: TGTGCCAGCAGCCCGGACAGGGAGGTGTCCTACGAGCAGTACTTC
d_call: NA; j_call: TRBJ1-2; v_call: TRBV19; clone_size: NA; cdr3_aa: CASSIVSESGYTF; cdr3_nt: TGTGCCAGTAGTATAGTTTCGGAGTCTGGCTACACCTTC
d_call: TRBD1; j_call: TRBJ1-1; v_call: TRBV19; clone_size: NA; cdr3_aa: CASTRDRVGAVDTEAFF; cdr3_nt: TGTGCCAGTACCCGCGACAGGGTCGGCGCTGTAGACACTGAAGCTTTCTTT
d_call: TRBD2; j_call: TRBJ2-3; v_call: TRBV27; clone_size: NA; cdr3_aa: CASSLRTLAGATDTQYF; cdr3_nt: TGTGCCAGCAGTTTAAGGACCCTAGCGGGAGCTACAGATACGCAGTATTTT
d_call: NA; j_call: TRBJ2-7; v_call: TRBV11-2; clone_size: once; cdr3_aa: CASSPLDYEQYF; cdr3_nt: TGTGCCAGCAGCCCCCTGGACTACGAGCAGTACTTC
d_call: NA; j_call: TRBJ1-1; v_call: TRBV28; clone_size: NA; cdr3_aa: CASSFENTEAFF; cdr3_nt: TGTGCCAGCAGCTTCGAGAACACTGAAGCTTTCTTT
d_call: NA; j_call: TRBJ1-2; v_call: TRBV28; clone_size: NA; cdr3_aa: CASSLRGGYYGYTF; cdr3_nt: TGTGCCAGCAGTTTAAGGGGAGGTTACTATGGCTACACCTTC
d_call: TRBD2; j_call: TRBJ2-1; v_call: TRBV18; clone_size: NA; cdr3_aa: CASSPEGLAAYYNEQFF; cdr3_nt: TGTGCCAGCTCACCTGAGGGGCTAGCGGCCTACTACAATGAGCAGTTCTTC
d_call: TRBD1; j_call: TRBJ2-3; v_call: TRBV7-8; clone_size: NA; cdr3_aa: CASSPRGSPDTQYF; cdr3_nt: TGTGCCAGCAGCCCCAGGGGGTCCCCAGATACGCAGTATTTT
d_call: TRBD1; j_call: TRBJ1-4; v_call: TRBV9; clone_size: NA; cdr3_aa: CASSTGQGPNEKLFF; cdr3_nt: TGTGCCAGCAGCACTGGACAGGGGCCTAATGAAAAACTGTTTTTT